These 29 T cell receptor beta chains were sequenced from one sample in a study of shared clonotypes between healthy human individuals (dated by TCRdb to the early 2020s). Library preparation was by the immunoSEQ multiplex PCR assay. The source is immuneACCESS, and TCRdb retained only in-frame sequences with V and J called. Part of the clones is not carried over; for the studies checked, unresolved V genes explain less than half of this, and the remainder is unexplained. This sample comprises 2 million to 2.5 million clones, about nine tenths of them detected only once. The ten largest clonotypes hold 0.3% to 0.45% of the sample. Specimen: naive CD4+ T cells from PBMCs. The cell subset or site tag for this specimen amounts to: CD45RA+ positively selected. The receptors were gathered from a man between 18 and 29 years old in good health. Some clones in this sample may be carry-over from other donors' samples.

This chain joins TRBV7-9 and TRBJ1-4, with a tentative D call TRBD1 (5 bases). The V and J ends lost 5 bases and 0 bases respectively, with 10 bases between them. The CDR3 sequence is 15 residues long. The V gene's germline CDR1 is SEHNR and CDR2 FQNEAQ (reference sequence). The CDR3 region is CASSDLGATNEKLFF. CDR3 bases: TGTGCCAGCAGCGACCTAGGGGCAACTAATGAAAAACTGTTTTTT.

The CDR3: CASSSKKDFGGEQYF. In DNA form, the CDR3 reads TGTGCCAGCAGCTCGAAGAAGGACTTCGGGGGGGAGCAGTACTTC. The rearrangement uses TRBV5-4 and TRBJ2-7; 7 positions match TRBD2. From germline, CDR1 is SGHNT and CDR2 YYREEE (reference sequence). The CDR3 totals 15 residues. V gave up 3 bases and J gave up 7 bases; unmatched junction bases: 13.

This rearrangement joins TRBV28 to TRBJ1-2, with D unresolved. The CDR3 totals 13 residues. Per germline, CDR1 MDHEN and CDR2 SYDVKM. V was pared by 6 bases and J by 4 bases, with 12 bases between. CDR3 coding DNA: TGTGCCAGCAGACCCGGTCGGACCTATGGCTACACCTTC. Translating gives CASRPGRTYGYTF.

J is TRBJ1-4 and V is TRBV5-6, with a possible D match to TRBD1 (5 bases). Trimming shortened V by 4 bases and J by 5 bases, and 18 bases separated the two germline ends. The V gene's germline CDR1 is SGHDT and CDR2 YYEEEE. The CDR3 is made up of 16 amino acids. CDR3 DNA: TGTGCCAGCAGCCAAAATACCGGGGCGCCAAATGAAAAACTGTTTTTT. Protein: CASSQNTGAPNEKLFF. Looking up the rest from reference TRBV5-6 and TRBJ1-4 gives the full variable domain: DAGVTQSPTHLIKTRGQQVTLRCSPKSGHDTVSWYQQALGQGPQFIFQYYEEEERQRGNFPDRFSGHQFPNYSSELNVNALLLGDSALYLCASSQNTGAPNEKLFFGSGTQLSVL.

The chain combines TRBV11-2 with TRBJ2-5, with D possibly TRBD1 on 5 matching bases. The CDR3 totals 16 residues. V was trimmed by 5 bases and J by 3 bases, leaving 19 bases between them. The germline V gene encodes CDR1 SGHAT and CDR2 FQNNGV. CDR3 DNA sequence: TGTGCCAGCAGCCCACGTTTCGGGTCAGGGAAAGAGACCCAGTACTTC. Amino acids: CASSPRFGSGKETQYF.

For the CDR3, the DNA is TGTGCCAGCAGTTTCGCCGCCTATGGCTACACCTTC. This codes for CASSFAAYGYTF. The chain couples TRBV28 to TRBJ1-2; no clear D. V was shortened by 3 bases and J by 4 bases, with 6 bases between the two germline ends. CDR1 is MDHEN, CDR2 SYDVKM, per germline. CDR3 length equals 12 residues.

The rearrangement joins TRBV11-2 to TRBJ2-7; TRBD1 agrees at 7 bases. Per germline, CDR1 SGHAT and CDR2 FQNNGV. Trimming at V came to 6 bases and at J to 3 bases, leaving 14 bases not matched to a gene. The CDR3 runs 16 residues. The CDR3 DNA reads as TGTGCCAGCAGTCGATCCAGACAGGGTAGTATCTACGAGCAGTACTTC. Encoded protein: CASSRSRQGSIYEQYF.

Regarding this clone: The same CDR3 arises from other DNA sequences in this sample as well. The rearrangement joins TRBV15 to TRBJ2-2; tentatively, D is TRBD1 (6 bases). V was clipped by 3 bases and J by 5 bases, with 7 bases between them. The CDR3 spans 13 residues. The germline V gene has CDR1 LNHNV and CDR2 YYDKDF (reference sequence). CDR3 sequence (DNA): TGTGCCACCAGCAGGGGGACAACCGGGGAGCTGTTTTTT. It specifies CATSRGTTGELFF.

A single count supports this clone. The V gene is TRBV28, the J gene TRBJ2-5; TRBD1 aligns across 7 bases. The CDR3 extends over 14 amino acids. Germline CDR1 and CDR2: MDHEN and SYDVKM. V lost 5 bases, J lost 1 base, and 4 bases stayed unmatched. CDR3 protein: CASSRQGPQETQYF. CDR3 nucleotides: TGTGCCAGCAGTCGACAGGGTCCCCAAGAGACCCAGTACTTC.

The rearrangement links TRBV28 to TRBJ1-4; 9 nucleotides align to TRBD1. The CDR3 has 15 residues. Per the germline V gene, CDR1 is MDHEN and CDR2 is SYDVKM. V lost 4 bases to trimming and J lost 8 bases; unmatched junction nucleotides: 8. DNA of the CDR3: TGTGCCAGCAGTTCATCCGGGACAGGGAGAGAAAAACTGTTTTTT. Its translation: CASSSSGTGREKLFF.

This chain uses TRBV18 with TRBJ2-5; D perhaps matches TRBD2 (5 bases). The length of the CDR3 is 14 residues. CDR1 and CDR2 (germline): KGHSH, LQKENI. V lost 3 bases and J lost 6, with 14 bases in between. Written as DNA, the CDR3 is TGTGCCAGCTCACCCGACATGGGAGTGCAGACCCAGTACTTC. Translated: CASSPDMGVQTQYF.

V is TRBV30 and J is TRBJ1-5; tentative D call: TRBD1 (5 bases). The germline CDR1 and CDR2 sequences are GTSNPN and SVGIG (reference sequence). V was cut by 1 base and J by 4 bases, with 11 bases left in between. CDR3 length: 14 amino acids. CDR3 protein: CAWSAGPINQPQHF. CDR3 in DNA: TGTGCCTGGAGTGCGGGACCGATTAATCAGCCCCAGCATTTT.

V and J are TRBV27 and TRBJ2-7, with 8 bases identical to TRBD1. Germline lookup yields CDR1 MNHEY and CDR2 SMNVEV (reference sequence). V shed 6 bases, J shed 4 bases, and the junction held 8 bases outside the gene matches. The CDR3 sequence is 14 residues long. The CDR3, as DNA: TGTGCCAGCAGCAGCCAGGGGGCGCAGTACGAGCAGTACTTC. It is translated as CASSSQGAQYEQYF.

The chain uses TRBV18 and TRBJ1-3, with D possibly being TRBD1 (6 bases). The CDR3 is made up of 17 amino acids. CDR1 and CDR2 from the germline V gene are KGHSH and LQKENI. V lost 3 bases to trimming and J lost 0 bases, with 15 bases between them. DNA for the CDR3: TGTGCCAGCTCACCCCTACAGGGCCCTAGCTCTGGAAACACCATATATTTT. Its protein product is CASSPLQGPSSGNTIYF.

This chain's CDR3 is CASSRDRGRSEAFF. In DNA form, the CDR3 reads TGCGCCAGCAGTAGGGACAGGGGGCGTTCTGAAGCTTTCTTT. The chain combines TRBV10-1 with TRBJ1-1; 12 bases agree with TRBD1. The V gene end was trimmed by 5 bases and the J gene end by 6 bases; junction bases not matched to a gene: 4. The CDR3 sequence is 14 residues long. Looked up from germline, CDR1 is WNHNN and CDR2 is SYGVQD (reference sequence).

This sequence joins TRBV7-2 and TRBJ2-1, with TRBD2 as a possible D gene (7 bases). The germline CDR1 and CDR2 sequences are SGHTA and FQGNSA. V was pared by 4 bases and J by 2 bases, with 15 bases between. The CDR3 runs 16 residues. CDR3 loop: CASSSGAGAAYNEQFF. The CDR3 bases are TGTGCCAGCAGCTCTGGGGCGGGGGCAGCCTACAATGAGCAGTTCTTC.

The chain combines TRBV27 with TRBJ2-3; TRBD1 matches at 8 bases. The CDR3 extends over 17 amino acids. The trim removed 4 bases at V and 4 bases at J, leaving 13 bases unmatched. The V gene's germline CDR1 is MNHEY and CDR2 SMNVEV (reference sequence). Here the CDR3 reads CASSSLQGASLADTQYF. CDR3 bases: TGTGCCAGCAGTTCCCTCCAGGGGGCCAGCTTGGCAGATACGCAGTATTTT.

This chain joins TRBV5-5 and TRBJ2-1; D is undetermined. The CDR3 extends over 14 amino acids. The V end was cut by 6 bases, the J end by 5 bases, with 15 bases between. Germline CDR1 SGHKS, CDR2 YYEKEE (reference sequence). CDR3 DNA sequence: TGTGCCAGCACCCCATTCCTAGGGAACAATGAGCAGTTCTTC. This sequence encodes CASTPFLGNNEQFF. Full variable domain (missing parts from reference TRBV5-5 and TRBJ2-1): DAGVTQSPTHLIKTRGQQVTLRCSPISGHKSVSWYQQVLGQGPQFIFQYYEKEERGRGNFPDRFSARQFPNYSSELNVNALLLGDSALYLCASTPFLGNNEQFFGPGTRLTVL.

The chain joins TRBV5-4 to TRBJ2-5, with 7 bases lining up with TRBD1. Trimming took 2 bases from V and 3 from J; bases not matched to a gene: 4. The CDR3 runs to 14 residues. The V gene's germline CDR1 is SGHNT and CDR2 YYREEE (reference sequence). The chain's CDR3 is CASSLLQGEETQYF. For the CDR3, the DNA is TGTGCCAGCAGCTTATTGCAGGGGGAAGAGACCCAGTACTTC.

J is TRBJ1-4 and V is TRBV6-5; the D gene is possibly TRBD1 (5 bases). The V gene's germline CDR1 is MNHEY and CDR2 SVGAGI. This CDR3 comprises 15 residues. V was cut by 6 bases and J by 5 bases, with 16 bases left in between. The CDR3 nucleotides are TGTGCCAGCAGCCGCGGGGGGGGATCGAATGAAAAACTGTTTTTT. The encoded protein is CASSRGGGSNEKLFF.

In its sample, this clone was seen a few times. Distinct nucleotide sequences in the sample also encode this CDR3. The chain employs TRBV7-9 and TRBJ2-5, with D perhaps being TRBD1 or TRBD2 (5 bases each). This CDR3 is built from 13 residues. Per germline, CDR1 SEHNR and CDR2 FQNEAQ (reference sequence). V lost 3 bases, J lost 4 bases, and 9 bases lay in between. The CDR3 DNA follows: TGTGCCAGCAGCTTGAGTGGGGGAGAGACCCAGTACTTC. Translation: CASSLSGGETQYF. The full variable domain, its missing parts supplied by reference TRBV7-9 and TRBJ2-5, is DTGVSQNPRHKITKRGQNVTFRCDPISEHNRLYWYRQTLGQGPEFLTYFQNEAQLEKSRLLSDRFSAERPKGSFSTLEIQRTEQGDSAMYLCASSLSGGETQYFGPGTRLLVL.

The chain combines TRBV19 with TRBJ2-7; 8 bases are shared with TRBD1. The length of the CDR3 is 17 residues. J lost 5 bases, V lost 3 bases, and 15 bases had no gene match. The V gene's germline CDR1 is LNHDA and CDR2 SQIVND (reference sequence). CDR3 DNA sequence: TGTGCCAGTAGTATTAAAGTTGGCGACAGGGGAGAGGACGAGCAGTACTTC. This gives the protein CASSIKVGDRGEDEQYF.

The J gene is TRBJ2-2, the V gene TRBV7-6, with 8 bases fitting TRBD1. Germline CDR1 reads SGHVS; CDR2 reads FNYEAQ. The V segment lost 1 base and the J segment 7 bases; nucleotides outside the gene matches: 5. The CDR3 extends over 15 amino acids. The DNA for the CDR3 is TGTGCCAGCAGCTTAGGGGCAGGGGGCCTCGGGGAGCTGTTTTTT. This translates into CASSLGAGGLGELFF.

The CDR3 DNA reads TGTGCCAGCAGCTTAAGTATACGGGATGGGGCCCCAGATACGCAGTATTTT. As protein: CASSLSIRDGAPDTQYF. The chain joins TRBV7-9 to TRBJ2-3, with D perhaps TRBD1 or TRBD2 (5 bases each). This CDR3 has 17 amino acids. Germline loops: CDR1 SEHNR, CDR2 FQNEAQ (reference sequence). The ends were cut back, 2 bases at V and 4 bases at J, with 19 bases in the middle.

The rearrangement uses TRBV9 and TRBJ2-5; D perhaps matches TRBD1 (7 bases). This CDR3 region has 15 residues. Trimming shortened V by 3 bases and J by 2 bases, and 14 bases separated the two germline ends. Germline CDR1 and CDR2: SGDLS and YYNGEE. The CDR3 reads CASSARGAVQETQYF. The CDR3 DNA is TGTGCCAGCAGCGCCAGGGGGGCAGTACAAGAGACCCAGTACTTC.

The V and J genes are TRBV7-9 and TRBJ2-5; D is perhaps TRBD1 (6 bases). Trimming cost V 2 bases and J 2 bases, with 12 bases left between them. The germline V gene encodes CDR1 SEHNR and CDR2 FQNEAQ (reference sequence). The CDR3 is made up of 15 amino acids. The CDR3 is CASSLTGLRQETQYF. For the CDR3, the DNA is TGTGCCAGCAGCTTAACAGGGTTGAGGCAAGAGACCCAGTACTTC.

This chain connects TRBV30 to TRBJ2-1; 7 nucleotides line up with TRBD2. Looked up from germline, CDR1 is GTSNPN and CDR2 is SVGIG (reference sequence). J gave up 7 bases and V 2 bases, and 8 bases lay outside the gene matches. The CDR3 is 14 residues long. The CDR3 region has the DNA TGTGCCTGGAGTCCTTGGGGAGGGCGTAATGAGCAGTTCTTC. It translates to CAWSPWGGRNEQFF.

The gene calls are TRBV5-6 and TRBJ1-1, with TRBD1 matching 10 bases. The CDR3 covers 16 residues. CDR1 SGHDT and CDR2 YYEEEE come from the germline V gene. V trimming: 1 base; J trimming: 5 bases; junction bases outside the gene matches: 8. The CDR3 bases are TGTGCCAGCAGCTTGCCGACAGGGGGCGCTTGGACTGAAGCTTTCTTT. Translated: CASSLPTGGAWTEAFF.

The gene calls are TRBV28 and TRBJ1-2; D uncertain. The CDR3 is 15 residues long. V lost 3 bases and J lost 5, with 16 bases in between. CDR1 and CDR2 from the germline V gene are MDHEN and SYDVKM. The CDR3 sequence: CASSLGGSELYGYTF. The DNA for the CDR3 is TGTGCCAGCAGTTTGGGAGGATCCGAGTTATATGGCTACACCTTC.